These 9 T cell receptor beta chains came from one sample sequenced in a study of cytomegalovirus exposure and HLA in healthy donors. Use of 60 Vbeta and 13 Jbeta primers characterized the PCR. TCRdb keeps only in-frame clones here, not all; method: immunoSEQ multiplex PCR. The sample features roughly 57,000 clones, with 12% in its top ten. Sequenced sample: PBMCs. Receptors were obtained from a woman aged 30 to 39 in good health and CMV-seropositive.

V usage is TRBV19 and J usage is TRBJ2-1; no clear D gene. Germline CDR1 and CDR2: LNHDA and SQIVND (reference sequence). Trimming cost V 3 bases and J 0 bases, with 6 bases left between them. The CDR3 runs to 14 residues. CDR3 coding DNA: TGTGCCAGTAGTATTTATAGCTCCTACAATGAGCAGTTCTTC. Translating it yields CASSIYSSYNEQFF.

This chain links TRBV4-1 with TRBJ1-2; 7 nucleotides agree with TRBD1. CDR1 MGHRA and CDR2 YSYEKL come from the germline V gene. The length of the CDR3 is 16 residues. V was clipped by 4 bases and J by 3 bases; unmatched bases: 11. CDR3 coding DNA: TGCGCCAGCAGCCCGCGGGACAGACAAACCGACTATGGCTACACCTTC. Translation gives CASSPRDRQTDYGYTF.

The chain joins TRBV6-1 to TRBJ2-7, with D perhaps TRBD2 (5 bases). The CDR3 is 14 amino acids. Germline V gene sequence: CDR1 MNHNS, CDR2 SASEGT. With 5 bases removed from V and 6 bases from J, the gap between germline ends came to 17 bases. The CDR3 DNA reads as TGTGCCAGCAGTCCTGAGGAACTAGTGGGCGAGCAGTACTTC. Its protein is CASSPEELVGEQYF.

The V gene is TRBV5-6, the J gene TRBJ1-5, with 7 bases fitting TRBD1. The V gene end was trimmed by 1 base and the J gene end by 7 bases; junction bases not matched to a gene: 8. Germline V gene lookup returns CDR1 SGHDT and CDR2 YYEEEE. The CDR3 is 15 amino acids. The DNA of the CDR3 is TGTGCCAGCAGCTTGCGGGACAGCTTTGTCCAGCCCCAGCATTTT. Translation: CASSLRDSFVQPQHF.

The J gene is TRBJ1-1, the V gene TRBV7-2, with 7 bases fitting TRBD1. The V segment lost 4 bases and the J segment 0 bases; nucleotides outside the gene matches: 2. The CDR3 consists of 14 residues. The V gene's germline CDR1 is SGHTA and CDR2 FQGNSA. CDR3 sequence (DNA): TGTGCCAGCAGCTGGGACAGCTTGAACACTGAAGCTTTCTTT. Protein sequence: CASSWDSLNTEAFF.

The rearrangement joins TRBV19 to TRBJ2-2; 8 bases fit TRBD2. V lost 7 bases and J lost 6; bases outside the gene matches: 10. Germline V lookup: CDR1 LNHDA, CDR2 SQIVND (reference sequence). CDR3 length equals 15 residues. The CDR3 region is CASTVPGLVAGELFF. DNA of the CDR3: TGTGCCAGTACCGTACCGGGACTAGTGGCCGGGGAGCTGTTTTTT.

The rearrangement joins TRBV19 to TRBJ1-1; TRBD1 aligns across 7 bases. The CDR3 spans 15 residues. Per the germline V gene, CDR1 is LNHDA and CDR2 is SQIVND (reference sequence). V was pared by 3 bases and J by 6 bases, with 10 bases of the junction left unmatched. The CDR3, as DNA: TGTGCCAGTAGTATTTCGGACAGGAGGGGAGCTGAAGCTTTCTTT. This gives the protein CASSISDRRGAEAFF.

As regards this clone: A read error may account for a junction end that differs from germline. The CDR3 here is CAGSSDRVGADTQYF. The DNA for the CDR3 is TGTGCCGGGAGTTCCGACAGGGTGGGGGCAGATACGCAGTATTTT. The chain is built from TRBV30 and TRBJ2-3; 7 nucleotides line up with TRBD1. The CDR3 is 15 residues long. Germline lookup yields CDR1 GTSNPN and CDR2 SVGIG (reference sequence).

This chain uses TRBV5-6 with TRBJ2-1, with 11 bases lining up with TRBD2. The V and J ends lost 3 bases and 5 bases, in that order; junction bases with no gene match: 4. Germline-derived CDR1 and CDR2 are SGHDT and YYEEEE. The CDR3 sequence is 15 residues long. As DNA, the CDR3 is TGTGCCAGCAGCTGGCTAGCGGGAGGAAACAATGAGCAGTTCTTC. This codes for CASSWLAGGNNEQFF.